These 2 T cell receptor beta chains were sequenced from one sample in a study of PD-1 blockade in classical Hodgkin lymphoma. Using immunoSEQ multiplex PCR, the repertoire was profiled, and TCRdb retains in-frame clones only, with some absent. The table has 20,000 to 25,000 clones, approximately 95% seen once; the top ten hold approximately 3.6%. Time point reported: newly diagnosed, previously untreated cHL patient sample. Sequences were obtained from peripheral blood mononuclear cells (PBMCs). These receptors all stem from a human donor with classical Hodgkin lymphoma.

With regard to this clone: This sample also contains other DNA sequences that code for the same CDR3. This rearrangement joins TRBV28 to TRBJ1-1; 8 nucleotides match TRBD1. Trimming at V came to 2 bases and at J to 1 base, leaving 6 bases not matched to a gene. In germline, CDR1 is MDHEN, CDR2 SYDVKM. The CDR3 has 16 amino acids. As DNA, the CDR3 is TGTGCCAGCAGTTTAGTGCCCGGACAGGGGAACACTGAAGCTTTCTTT. Its translation is CASSLVPGQGNTEAFF.

The V and J genes are TRBV19 and TRBJ1-6, with 8 bases aligning to TRBD1. The CDR3 runs 15 residues. With 2 bases clipped from V and 7 bases from J, the junction kept 4 bases outside the gene matches. The germline V gene encodes CDR1 LNHDA and CDR2 SQIVND (reference sequence). The CDR3 DNA follows: TGTGCCAGTAGTATACAGGGGGCGAAGAATTCACCCCTCCACTTT. Residues: CASSIQGAKNSPLHF.